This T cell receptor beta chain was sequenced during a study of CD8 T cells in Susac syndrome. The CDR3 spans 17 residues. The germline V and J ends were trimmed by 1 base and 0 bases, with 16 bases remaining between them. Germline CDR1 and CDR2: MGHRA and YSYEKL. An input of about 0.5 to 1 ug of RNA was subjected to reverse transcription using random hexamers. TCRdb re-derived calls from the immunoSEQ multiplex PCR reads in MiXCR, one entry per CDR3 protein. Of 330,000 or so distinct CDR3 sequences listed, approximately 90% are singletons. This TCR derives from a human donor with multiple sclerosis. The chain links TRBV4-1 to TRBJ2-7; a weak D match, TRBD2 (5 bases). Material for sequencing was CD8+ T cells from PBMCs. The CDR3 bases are TGCGCCAGCAGCCAAGGACCCGGAGGACTCAGCTCCTACGAGCAGTACTTC. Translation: CASSQGPGGLSSYEQYF.